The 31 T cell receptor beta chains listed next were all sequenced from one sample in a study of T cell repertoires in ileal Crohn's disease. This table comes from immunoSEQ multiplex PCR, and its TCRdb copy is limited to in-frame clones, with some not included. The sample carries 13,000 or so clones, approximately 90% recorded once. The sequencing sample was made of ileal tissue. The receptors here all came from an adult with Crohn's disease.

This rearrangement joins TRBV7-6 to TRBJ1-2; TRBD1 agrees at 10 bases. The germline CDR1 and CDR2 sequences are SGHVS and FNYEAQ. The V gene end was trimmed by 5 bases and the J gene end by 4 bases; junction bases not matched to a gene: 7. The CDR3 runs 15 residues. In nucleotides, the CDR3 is TGTGCCAGCAGCCCCGGGACAGGGGATTCCTATGGCTACACCTTC. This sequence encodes CASSPGTGDSYGYTF.

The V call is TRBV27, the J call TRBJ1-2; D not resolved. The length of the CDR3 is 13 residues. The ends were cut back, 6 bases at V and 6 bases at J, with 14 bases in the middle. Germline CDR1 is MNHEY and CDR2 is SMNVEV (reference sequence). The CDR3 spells CASRMTGFDGYTF. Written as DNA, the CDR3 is TGTGCCAGCAGAATGACGGGGTTCGATGGCTACACCTTC.

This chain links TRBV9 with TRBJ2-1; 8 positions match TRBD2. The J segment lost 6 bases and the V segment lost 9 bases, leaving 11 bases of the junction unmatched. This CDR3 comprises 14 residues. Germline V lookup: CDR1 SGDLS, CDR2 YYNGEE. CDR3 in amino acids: CATRPAGEVNEQFF. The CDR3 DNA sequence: TGTGCCACCAGACCAGCGGGAGAAGTCAATGAGCAGTTCTTC.

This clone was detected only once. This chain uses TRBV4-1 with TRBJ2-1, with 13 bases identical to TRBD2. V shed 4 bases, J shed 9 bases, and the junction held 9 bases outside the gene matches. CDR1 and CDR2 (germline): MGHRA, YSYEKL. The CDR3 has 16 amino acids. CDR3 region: CASSPTGTSGMGEQFF. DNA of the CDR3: TGCGCCAGCAGCCCCACGGGGACTAGCGGGATGGGTGAGCAGTTCTTC.

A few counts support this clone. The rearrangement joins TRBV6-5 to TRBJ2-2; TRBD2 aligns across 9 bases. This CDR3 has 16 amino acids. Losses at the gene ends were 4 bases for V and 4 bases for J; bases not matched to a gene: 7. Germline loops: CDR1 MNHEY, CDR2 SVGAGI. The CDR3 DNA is TGTGCCAGCAGTTCGATTAGCGGGAGAATCACCGGGGAGCTGTTTTTT. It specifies CASSSISGRITGELFF.

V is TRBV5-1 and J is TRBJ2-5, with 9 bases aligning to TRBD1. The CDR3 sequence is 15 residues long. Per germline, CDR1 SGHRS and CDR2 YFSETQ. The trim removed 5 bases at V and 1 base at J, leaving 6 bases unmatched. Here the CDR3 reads CASSSGQGPQETQYF. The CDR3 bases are TGCGCCAGCAGTTCGGGACAGGGACCCCAAGAGACCCAGTACTTC.

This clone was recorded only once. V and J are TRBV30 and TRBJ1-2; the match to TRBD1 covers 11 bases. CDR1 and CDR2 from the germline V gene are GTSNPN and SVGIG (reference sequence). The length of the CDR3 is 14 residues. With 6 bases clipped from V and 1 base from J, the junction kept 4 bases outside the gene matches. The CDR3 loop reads CACRTGGYNYGYTF. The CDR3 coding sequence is TGTGCCTGCCGGACAGGGGGCTATAACTATGGCTACACCTTC.

DNA for the CDR3: TGCGCCAGCAGTCCTACGGGACTAGCGGGGGGTGAGCAGTACTTC. The encoded protein is CASSPTGLAGGEQYF. The chain combines TRBV5-1 with TRBJ2-7; 15 positions match TRBD2. V was pared by 5 bases and J by 7 bases, with 7 bases of the junction left unmatched. The CDR3 totals 15 residues. Germline values: CDR1 SGHRS, CDR2 YFSETQ.

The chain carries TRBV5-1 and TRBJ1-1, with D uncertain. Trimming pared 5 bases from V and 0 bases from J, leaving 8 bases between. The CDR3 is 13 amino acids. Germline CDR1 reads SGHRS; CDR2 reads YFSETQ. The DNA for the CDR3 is TGCGCCAGCAGACCCAGCGTGAACACTGAAGCTTTCTTT. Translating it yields CASRPSVNTEAFF.

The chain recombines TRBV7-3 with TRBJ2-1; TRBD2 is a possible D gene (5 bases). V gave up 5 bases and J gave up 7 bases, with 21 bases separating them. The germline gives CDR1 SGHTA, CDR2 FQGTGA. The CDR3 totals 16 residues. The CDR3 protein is CASSPTRTLLGNEQFF. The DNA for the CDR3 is TGTGCCAGCAGCCCCACTAGGACTCTATTAGGAAATGAGCAGTTCTTC.

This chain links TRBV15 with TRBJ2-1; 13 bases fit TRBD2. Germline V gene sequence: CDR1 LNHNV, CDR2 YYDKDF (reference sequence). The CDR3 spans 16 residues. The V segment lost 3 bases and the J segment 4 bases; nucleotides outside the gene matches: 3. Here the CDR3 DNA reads TGTGCCACCAGCAGGAGGACTAGCGGGAGTTACAATGAGCAGTTCTTC. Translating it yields CATSRRTSGSYNEQFF.

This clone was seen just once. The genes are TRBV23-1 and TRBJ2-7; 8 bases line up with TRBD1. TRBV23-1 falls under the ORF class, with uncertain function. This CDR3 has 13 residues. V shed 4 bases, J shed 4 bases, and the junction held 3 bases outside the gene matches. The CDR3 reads CASSRDRRYEQYF. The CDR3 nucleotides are TGCGCCAGCAGTCGGGACAGGAGATACGAGCAGTACTTC.

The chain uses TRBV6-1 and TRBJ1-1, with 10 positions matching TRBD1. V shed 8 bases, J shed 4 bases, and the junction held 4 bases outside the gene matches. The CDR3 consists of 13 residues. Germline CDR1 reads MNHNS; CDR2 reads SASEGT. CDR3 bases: TGTGCCAGCCGGGACAGGGGATCCACTGAAGCTTTCTTT. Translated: CASRDRGSTEAFF.

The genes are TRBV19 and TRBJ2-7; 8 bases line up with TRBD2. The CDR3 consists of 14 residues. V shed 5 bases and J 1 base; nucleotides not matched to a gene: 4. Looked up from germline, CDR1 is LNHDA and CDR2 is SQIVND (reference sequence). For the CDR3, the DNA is TGTGCCAGTAGTGTGGCGGGAGGATCCTACGAGCAGTACTTC. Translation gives CASSVAGGSYEQYF.

The CDR3 DNA follows: TGTGCCAGTAGTTTTCCGTACAATGAGCAGTTCTTC. Translated: CASSFPYNEQFF. The rearrangement links TRBV19 to TRBJ2-1; D is uncertain. The ends were cut back, 5 bases at V and 4 bases at J, with 6 bases in the middle. The CDR3 contains 12 residues. Per the germline V gene, CDR1 is LNHDA and CDR2 is SQIVND (reference sequence). The complete variable domain, with remaining parts taken from reference TRBV19 and TRBJ2-1, reads DGGITQSPKYLFRKEGQNVTLSCEQNLNHDAMYWYRQDPGQGLRLIYYSQIVNDFQKGDIAEGYSVSREKKESFPLTVTSAQKNPTAFYLCASSFPYNEQFFGPGTRLTVL.

The CDR3 region has the DNA TGTGCCTGGAGTCTTGTACGGAGCGCATCCTTATTGACTGAAGCTTTCTTT. Translation: CAWSLVRSASLLTEAFF. This chain uses TRBV30 with TRBJ1-1; no definite D call. The V gene lost 2 bases and the J gene lost 5 bases, with 24 bases spanning the gap. The length of the CDR3 is 17 residues. The germline gives CDR1 GTSNPN, CDR2 SVGIG (reference sequence).

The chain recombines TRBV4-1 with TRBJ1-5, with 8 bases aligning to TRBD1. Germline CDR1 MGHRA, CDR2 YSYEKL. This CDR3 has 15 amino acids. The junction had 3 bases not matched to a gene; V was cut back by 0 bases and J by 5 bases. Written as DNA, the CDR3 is TGCGCCAGCAGCCAAGATGGACAGGGTGATCAGCCCCAGCATTTT. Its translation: CASSQDGQGDQPQHF.

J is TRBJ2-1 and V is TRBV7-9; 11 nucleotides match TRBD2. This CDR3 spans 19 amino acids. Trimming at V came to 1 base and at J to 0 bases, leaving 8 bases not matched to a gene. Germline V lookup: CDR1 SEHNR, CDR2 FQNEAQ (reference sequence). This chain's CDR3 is CASSLVLAGGQHSYNEQFF. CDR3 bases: TGTGCCAGCAGCTTAGTTCTAGCGGGGGGCCAACACTCCTACAATGAGCAGTTCTTC.

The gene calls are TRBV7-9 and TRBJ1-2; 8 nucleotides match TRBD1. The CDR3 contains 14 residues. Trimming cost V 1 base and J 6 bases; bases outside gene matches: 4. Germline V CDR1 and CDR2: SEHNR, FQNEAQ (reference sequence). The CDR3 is CASSLVLTGDGYTF. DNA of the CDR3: TGTGCCAGCAGCTTAGTTCTGACAGGGGATGGCTACACCTTC.

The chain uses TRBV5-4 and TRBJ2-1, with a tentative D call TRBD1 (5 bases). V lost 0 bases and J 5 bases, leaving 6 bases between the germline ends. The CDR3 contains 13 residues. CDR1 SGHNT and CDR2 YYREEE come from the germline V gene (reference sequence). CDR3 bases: TGTGCCAGCAGCTTGGACAGGCACAATGAGCAGTTCTTC. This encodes CASSLDRHNEQFF.

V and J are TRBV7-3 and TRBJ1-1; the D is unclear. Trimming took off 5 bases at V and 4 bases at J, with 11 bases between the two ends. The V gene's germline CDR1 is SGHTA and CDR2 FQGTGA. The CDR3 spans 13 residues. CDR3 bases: TGTGCCAGCAGCCAACGAACGGGCACTGAAGCTTTCTTT. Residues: CASSQRTGTEAFF.

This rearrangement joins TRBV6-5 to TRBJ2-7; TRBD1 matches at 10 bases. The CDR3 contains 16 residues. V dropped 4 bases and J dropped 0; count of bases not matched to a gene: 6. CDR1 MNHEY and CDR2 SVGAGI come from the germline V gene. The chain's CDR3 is CASSSPGTGASYEQYF. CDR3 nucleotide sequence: TGTGCCAGCAGTTCTCCCGGGACAGGGGCCTCCTACGAGCAGTACTTC.

The CDR3 protein is CSALGLAANEQFF. For the CDR3, the DNA is TGCAGCGCCCTAGGGCTAGCGGCCAATGAGCAGTTCTTC. The chain couples TRBV29-1 to TRBJ2-1; TRBD2 matches at 7 bases. Per the germline V gene, CDR1 is SQVTM and CDR2 is ANQGSEA. This CDR3 comprises 13 residues. V lost 7 bases and J lost 6; bases outside the gene matches: 9.

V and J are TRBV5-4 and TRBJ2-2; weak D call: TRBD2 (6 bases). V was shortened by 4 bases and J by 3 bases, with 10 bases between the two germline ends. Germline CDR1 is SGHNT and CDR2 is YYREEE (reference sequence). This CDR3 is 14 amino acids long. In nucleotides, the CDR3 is TGTGCCAGCAGCGGGGGGTACTACACCGGGGAGCTGTTTTTT. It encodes CASSGGYYTGELFF.

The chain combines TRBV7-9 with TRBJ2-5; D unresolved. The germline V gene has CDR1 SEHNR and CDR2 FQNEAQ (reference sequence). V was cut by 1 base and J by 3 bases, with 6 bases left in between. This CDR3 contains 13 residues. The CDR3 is CASSLGEKETQYF. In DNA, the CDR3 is TGTGCCAGCAGCTTAGGAGAAAAAGAGACCCAGTACTTC.

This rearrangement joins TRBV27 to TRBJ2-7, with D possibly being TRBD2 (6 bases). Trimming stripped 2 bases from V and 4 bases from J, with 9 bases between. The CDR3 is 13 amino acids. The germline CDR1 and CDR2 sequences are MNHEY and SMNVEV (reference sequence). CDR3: CASSLGGRYEQYF. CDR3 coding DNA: TGTGCCAGCAGTTTAGGGGGGAGGTACGAGCAGTACTTC.

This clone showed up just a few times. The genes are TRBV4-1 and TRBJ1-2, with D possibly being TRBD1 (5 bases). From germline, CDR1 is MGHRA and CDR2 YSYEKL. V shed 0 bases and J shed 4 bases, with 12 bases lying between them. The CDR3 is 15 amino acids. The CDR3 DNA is TGCGCCAGCAGCCAAGATTTTCCAGGGTCCTATGGCTACACCTTC. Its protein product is CASSQDFPGSYGYTF.

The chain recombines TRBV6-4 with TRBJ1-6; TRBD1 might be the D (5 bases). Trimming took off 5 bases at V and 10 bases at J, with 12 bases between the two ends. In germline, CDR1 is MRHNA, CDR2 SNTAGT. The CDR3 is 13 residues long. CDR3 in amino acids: CASSIGANSPLHF. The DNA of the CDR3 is TGTGCCAGCAGTATAGGGGCAAACTCACCCCTCCACTTT.

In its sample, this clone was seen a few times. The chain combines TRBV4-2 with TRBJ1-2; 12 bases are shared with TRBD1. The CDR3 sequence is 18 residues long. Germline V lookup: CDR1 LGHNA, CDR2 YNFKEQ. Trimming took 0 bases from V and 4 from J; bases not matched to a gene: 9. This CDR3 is CASSQDGGQGAGVYGYTF. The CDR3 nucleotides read TGTGCCAGCAGCCAAGATGGGGGACAGGGGGCTGGAGTCTATGGCTACACCTTC.

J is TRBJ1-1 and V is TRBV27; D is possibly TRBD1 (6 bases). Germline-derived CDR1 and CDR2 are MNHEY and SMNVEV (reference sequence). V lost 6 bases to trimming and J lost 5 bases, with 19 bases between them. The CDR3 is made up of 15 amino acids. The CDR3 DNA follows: TGTGCCAGCAGGATAACACCAGGGGAGCGAACTGAAGCTTTCTTT. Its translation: CASRITPGERTEAFF.

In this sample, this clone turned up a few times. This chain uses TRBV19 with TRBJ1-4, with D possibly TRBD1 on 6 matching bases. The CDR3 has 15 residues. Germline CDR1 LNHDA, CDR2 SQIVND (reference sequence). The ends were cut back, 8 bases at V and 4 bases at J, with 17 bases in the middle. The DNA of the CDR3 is TGTGCCAGTGGGCCAGGGGTGGGGAATAATGAAAAACTGTTTTTT. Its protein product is CASGPGVGNNEKLFF.